The present T cell receptor (beta chain) was sequenced within a study of T cells after yellow fever vaccination. Findings and limits, study-wide: Contamination of FACS-sorted repertoires by abundant clonotypes from the bulk population could occur. Across the CD4 and CD8 compartments, a small share of clonotypes was present in both.

A word on this clonotype: As yet, its antigen is unknown.

Universal primer sites and UMIs were introduced during 5'RACE template-switching synthesis of TCR cDNA. TCRdb independently ran MiXCR on the 5' RACE reads; one entry per CDR3 protein. Among 610,000 or so distinct CDR3 sequences, 9% to 15% were seen once, and the ten largest hold about 15%. This CDR3 contains 16 residues. Losses at the gene ends were 2 bases for V and 0 bases for J; bases not matched to a gene: 2. CDR1 MDHEN and CDR2 SYDVKM come from the germline V gene. This material consisted of PBMCs, taken on the day of the yellow fever booster vaccination. The receptor was derived from a man between 25 and 39 years old who received the YFV17D yellow fever vaccine. The V gene is TRBV28, the J gene TRBJ1-3; 9 positions agree with TRBD1. Written as DNA, the CDR3 is TGTGCCAGCAGTTTACCGGGACAGGGCTCTGGAAACACCATATATTTT. Translated, it gives CASSLPGQGSGNTIYF. The full variable domain, with the rest looked up from reference TRBV28 and TRBJ1-3, is DVKVTQSSRYLVKRTGEKVFLECVQDMDHENMFWYRQDPGLGLRLIYFSYDVKMKEKGDIPEGYSVSREKKERFSLILESASTNQTSMYLCASSLPGQGSGNTIYFGEGSWLTVV.